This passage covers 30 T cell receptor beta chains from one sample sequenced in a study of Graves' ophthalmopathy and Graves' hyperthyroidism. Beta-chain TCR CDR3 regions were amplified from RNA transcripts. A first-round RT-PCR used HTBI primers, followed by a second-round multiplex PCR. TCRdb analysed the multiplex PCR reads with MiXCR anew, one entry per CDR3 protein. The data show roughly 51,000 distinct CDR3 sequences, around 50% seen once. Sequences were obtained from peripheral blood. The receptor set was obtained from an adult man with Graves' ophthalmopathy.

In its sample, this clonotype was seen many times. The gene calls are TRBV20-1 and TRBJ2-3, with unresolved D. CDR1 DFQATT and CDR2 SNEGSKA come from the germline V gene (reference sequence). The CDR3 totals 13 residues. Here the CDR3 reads CRAERAYTDTQYF. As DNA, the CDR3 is TGCAGGGCGGAAAGGGCGTACACAGATACGCAGTATTTT.

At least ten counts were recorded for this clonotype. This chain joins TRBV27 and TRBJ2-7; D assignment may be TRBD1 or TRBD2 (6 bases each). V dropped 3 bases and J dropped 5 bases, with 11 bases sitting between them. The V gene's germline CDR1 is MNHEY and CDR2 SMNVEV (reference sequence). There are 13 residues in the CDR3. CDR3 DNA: TGTGCCAGCAGTTTTGGAGGGGGGAACGAGCAGTACTTC. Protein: CASSFGGGNEQYF.

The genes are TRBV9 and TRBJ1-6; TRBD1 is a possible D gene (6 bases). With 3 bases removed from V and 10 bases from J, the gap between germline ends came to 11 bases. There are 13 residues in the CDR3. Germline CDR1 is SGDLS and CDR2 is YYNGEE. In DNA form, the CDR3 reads TGTGCCAGCAGCGGCCACAGGGCATCACCCCTCCACTTT. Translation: CASSGHRASPLHF.

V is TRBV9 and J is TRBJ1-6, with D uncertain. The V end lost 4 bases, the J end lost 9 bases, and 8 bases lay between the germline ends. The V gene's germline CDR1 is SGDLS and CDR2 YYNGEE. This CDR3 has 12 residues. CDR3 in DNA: TGTGCCAGCAGCAATTTGCGTTCACCCCTCCACTTT. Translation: CASSNLRSPLHF. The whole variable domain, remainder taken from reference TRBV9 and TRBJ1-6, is DSGVTQTPKHLITATGQRVTLRCSPRSGDLSVYWYQQSLDQGLQFLIQYYNGEERAKGNILERFSAQQFPDLHSELNLSSLELGDSALYFCASSNLRSPLHFGNGTRLTVT.

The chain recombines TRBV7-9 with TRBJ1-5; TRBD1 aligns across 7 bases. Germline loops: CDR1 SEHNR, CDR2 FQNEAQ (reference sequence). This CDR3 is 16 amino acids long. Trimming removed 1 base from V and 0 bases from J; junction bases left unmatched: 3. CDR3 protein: CASSLEGGYSNQPQHF. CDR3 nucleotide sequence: TGTGCCAGCAGCTTAGAAGGGGGCTATAGCAATCAGCCCCAGCATTTT. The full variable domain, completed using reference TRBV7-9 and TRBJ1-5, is DTGVSQNPRHKITKRGQNVTFRCDPISEHNRLYWYRQTLGQGPEFLTYFQNEAQLEKSRLLSDRFSAERPKGSFSTLEIQRTEQGDSAMYLCASSLEGGYSNQPQHFGDGTRLSIL.

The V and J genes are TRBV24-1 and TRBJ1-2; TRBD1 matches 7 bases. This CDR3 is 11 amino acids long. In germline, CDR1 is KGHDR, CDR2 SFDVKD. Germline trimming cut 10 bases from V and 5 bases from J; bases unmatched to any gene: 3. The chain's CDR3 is CATSTGYGYTF. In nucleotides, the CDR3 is TGTGCCACTTCGACAGGGTATGGCTACACCTTC.

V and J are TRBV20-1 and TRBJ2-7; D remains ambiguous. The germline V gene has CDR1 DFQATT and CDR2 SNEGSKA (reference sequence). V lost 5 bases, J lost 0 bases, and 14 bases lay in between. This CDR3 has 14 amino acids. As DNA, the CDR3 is TGCAGTGCTCTCGGCTTATTCCCCTCCTACGAGCAGTACTTC. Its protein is CSALGLFPSYEQYF.

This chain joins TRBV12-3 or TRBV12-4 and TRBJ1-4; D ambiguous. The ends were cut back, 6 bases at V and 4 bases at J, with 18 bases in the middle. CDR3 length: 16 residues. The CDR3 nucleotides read TGTGCCAGCAGCAACCCTCCGGCACAGAATAATGAAAAACTGTTTTTT. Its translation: CASSNPPAQNNEKLFF.

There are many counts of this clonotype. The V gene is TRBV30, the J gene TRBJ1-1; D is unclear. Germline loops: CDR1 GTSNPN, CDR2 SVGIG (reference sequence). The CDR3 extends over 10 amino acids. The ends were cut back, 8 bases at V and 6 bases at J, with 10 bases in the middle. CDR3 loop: CAHAGPEAFF. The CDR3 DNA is TGTGCCCACGCTGGACCTGAAGCTTTCTTT. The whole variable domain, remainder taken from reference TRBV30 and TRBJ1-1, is SQTIHQWPATLVQPVGSPLSLECTVEGTSNPNLYWYRQAAGRGLQLLFYSVGIGQISSEVPQNLSASRPQDRQFILSSKKLLLSDSGFYLCAHAGPEAFFGQGTRLTVV.

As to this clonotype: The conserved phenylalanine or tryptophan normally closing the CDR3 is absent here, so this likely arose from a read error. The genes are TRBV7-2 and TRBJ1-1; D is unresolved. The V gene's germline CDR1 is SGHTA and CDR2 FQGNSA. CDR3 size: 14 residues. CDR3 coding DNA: TGTGCCAGCAGCCTAACCCGAGGGAACACAGAAGCTTTCATT. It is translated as CASSLTRGNTEAFI.

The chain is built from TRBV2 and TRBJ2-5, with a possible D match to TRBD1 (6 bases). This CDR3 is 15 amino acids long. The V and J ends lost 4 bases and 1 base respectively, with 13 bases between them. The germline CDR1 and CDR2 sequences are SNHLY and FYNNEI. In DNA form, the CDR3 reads TGTGCCAGCAGTGCCCCAGGACAGCGCCAAGAGACCCAGTACTTC. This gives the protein CASSAPGQRQETQYF.

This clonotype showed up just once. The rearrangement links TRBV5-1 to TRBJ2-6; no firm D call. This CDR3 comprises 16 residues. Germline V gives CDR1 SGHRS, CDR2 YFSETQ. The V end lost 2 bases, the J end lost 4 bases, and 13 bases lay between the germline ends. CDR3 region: CASSFDFGSGANVLTF. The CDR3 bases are TGCGCCAGCAGCTTTGATTTCGGGTCCGGGGCCAACGTCCTGACTTTC.

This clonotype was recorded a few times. CDR3 region: CASPPRREMAYNEQFF. CDR3 bases: TGTGCCAGCCCCCCCCGGCGGGAGATGGCGTACAATGAGCAGTTCTTC. The rearrangement uses TRBV9 and TRBJ2-1, with 7 bases that match TRBD2. This CDR3 has 16 residues. Losses at the gene ends were 7 bases for V and 4 bases for J; bases not matched to a gene: 14. Germline CDR1 is SGDLS and CDR2 is YYNGEE.

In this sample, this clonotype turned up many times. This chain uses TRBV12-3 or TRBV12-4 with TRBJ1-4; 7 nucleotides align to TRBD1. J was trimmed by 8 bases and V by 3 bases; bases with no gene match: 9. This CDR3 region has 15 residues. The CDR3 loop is CASSFQDRRREKLFF. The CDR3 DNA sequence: TGTGCCAGCAGTTTTCAGGACAGGAGGAGGGAAAAACTGTTTTTT.

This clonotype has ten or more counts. CDR3 sequence reads: CASSPGTGAFTDTQYF. The CDR3 DNA reads TGCGCCAGCAGCCCGGGGACAGGGGCCTTCACAGATACGCAGTATTTT. The chain employs TRBV5-1 and TRBJ2-3; 10 bases are a match to TRBD1. Germline CDR1 is SGHRS and CDR2 is YFSETQ. V lost 4 bases to trimming and J lost 2 bases; unmatched junction nucleotides: 7. CDR3 length equals 16 residues.

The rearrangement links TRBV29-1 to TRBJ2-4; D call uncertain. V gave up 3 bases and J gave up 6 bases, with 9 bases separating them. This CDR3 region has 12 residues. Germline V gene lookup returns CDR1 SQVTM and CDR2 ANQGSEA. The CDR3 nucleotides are TGCAGCGTTGAGGGCTTTGGAAACATTCAGTACTTC. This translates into CSVEGFGNIQYF. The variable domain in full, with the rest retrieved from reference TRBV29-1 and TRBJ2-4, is SAVISQKPSRDICQRGTSLTIQCQVDSQVTMMFWYRQQPGQSLTLIATANQGSEATYESGFVIDKFPISRPNLTFSTLTVSNMSPEDSSIYLCSVEGFGNIQYFGAGTRLSVL.

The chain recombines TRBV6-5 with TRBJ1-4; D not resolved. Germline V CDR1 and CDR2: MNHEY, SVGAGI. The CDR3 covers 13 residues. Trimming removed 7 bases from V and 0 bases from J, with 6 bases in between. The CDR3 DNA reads TGTGCCAGCAAGGACGCAACTAATGAAAAACTGTTTTTT. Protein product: CASKDATNEKLFF.

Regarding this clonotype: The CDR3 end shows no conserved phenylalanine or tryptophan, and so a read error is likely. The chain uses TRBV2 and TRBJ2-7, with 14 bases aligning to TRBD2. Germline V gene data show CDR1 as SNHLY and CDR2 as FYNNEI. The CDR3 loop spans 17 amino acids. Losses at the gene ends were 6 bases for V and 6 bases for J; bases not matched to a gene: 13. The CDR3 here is CASRTSGRVGELGEQYS. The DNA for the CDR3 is TGTGCCAGCAGGACTAGCGGGAGGGTCGGGGAGCTGGGCGAGCAGTACTCC.

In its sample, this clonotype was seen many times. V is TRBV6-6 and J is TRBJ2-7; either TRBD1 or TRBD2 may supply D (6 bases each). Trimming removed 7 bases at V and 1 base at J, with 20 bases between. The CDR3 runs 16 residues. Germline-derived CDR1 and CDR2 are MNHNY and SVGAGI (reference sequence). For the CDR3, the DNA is TGTGCCAGCACCTCTAGGGGGGTCGGATCTTCCTACGAGCAGTACTTC. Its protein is CASTSRGVGSSYEQYF.

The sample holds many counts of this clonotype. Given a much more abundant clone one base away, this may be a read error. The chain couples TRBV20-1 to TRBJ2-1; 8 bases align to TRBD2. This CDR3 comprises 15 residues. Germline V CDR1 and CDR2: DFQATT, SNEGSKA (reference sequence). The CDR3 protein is CGALPAGVSYNEQFF. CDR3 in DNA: TGCGGTGCCCTCCCAGCGGGAGTTTCCTACAATGAGCAGTTCTTC.

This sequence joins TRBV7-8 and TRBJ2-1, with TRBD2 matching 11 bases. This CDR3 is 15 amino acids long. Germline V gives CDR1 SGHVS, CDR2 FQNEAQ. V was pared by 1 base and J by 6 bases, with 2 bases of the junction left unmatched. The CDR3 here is CASSLVLAGANEQFF. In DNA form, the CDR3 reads TGTGCCAGCAGCTTAGTACTAGCGGGAGCCAATGAGCAGTTCTTC.

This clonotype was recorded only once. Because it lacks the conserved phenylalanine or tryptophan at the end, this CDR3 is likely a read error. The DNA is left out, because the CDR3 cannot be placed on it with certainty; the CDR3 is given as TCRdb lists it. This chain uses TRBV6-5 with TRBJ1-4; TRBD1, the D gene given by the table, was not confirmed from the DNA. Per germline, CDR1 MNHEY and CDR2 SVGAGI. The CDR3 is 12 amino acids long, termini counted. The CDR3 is CASSYSGGSTSY.

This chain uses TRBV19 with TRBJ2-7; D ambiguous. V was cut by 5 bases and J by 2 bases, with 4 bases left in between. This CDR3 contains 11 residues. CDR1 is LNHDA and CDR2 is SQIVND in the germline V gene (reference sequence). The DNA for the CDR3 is TGTGCCAGTAGTGCGACCTACGAGCAGTACTTC. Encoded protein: CASSATYEQYF.

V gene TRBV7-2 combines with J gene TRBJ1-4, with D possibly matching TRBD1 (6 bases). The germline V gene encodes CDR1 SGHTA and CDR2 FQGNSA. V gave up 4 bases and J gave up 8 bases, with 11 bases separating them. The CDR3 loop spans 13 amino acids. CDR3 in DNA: TGTGCCAGCAGCTCACAGGGTAGAGAAAAACTGTTTTTT. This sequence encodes CASSSQGREKLFF.

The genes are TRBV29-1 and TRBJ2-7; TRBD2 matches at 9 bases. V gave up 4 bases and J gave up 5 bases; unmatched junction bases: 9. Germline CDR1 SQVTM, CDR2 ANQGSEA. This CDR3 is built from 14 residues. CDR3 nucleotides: TGCAGCGTTGTTTTGGGACTAGCTGTAAACGAGCAGTACTTC. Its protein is CSVVLGLAVNEQYF.

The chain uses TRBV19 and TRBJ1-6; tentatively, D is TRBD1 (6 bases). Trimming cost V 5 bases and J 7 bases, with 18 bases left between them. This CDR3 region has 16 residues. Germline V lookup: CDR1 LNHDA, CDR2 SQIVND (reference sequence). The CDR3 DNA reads TGTGCCAGTAGTCCACGGGACACGGTGGGGAATTCACCCCTCCACTTT. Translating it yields CASSPRDTVGNSPLHF.

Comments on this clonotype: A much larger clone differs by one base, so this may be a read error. The CDR3 reads CASSQVGTGVYSGNTIYF. CDR3 nucleotides: TGCGCCAGCAGCCAAGTTGGGACAGGGGTTTACTCTGGAAACACCATATATTTT. J is TRBJ1-3 and V is TRBV4-1; 10 bases fit TRBD1. The germline gives CDR1 MGHRA, CDR2 YSYEKL. The junction had 6 bases not matched to a gene; V was cut back by 1 base and J by 0 bases. This CDR3 contains 18 residues.

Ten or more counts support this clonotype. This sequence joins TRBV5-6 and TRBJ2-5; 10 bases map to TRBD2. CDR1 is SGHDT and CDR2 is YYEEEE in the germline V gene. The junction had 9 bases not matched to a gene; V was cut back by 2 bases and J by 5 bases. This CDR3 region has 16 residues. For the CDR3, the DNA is TGTGCCAGCAGCTTAGGAGCGGGGGGGCCCGGTGAGACCCAGTACTTC. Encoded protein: CASSLGAGGPGETQYF.

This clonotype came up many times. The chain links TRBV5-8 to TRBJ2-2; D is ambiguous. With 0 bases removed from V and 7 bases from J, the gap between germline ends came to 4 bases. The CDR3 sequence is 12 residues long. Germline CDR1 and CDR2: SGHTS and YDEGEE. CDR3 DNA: TGTGCCAGCAGCTTGGATCGCGGGGAGCTGTTTTTT. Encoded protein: CASSLDRGELFF.

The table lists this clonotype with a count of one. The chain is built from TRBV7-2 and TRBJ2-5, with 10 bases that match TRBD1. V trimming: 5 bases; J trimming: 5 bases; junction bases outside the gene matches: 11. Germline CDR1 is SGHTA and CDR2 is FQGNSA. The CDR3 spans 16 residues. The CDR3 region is CASSTGTGEGRETQYF. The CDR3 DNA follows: TGTGCCAGCAGCACCGGGACAGGGGAGGGCCGGGAGACCCAGTACTTC.